These T cell receptor beta chains were read from a single sample in a study of radiotherapy plus CTLA-4 blockade in lung cancer. Repertoires were generated with immunoSEQ multiplex PCR, while TCRdb's copy carries only in-frame clones and drops some. The sample consists of roughly 30,000 clones, roughly four fifths of them appearing once. Sequenced material: peripheral blood, taken from a patient treated with radiotherapy plus ipilimumab. The receptors were sampled from a human donor with non-small cell lung cancer that progressed on radiotherapy plus ipilimumab. CDR3s include the opening cysteine and the closing phenylalanine or tryptophan.

v_gene	j_gene	CDR3aa
TRBV5-6	TRBJ2-2	CASSRGTSGGELFF
TRBV29-1	TRBJ1-1	CSAISGRTEAFF
TRBV21-1	TRBJ2-5	CASSNRGGSGGEEETQYF
TRBV27	TRBJ2-7	CASSPTGGQGIYEQYF
TRBV6-1	TRBJ1-5	CASSEGPRGNQPQHF
TRBV7-8	TRBJ2-2	CASSLIPGLAGGSAGELFF
TRBV18	TRBJ2-4	CASSSWTGVIDF
TRBV15	TRBJ1-5	CATSRDLAQPQHF
TRBV29-1	TRBJ2-2	CSVDSGGPLNTGELFF
TRBV19	TRBJ2-2	CASSIHRQSNTGELFF
TRBV21-1	TRBJ2-2	CASSCRPGLNTGELFF
TRBV19	TRBJ1-4	CASRAQGFPNEKLFF
TRBV28	TRBJ1-1	CASSLTTGYGTEAFF
TRBV4-1	TRBJ2-2	CASSQGLAGNTGELFF
TRBV29-1	TRBJ2-1	CSVAPPGDEQFF
TRBV27	TRBJ1-5	CASSLGTGGRGNQPQHF
TRBV4-2	TRBJ2-2	CASSHPLAGATQGTGELFF
TRBV18	TRBJ1-6	CASSPASRGSPLHF
TRBV5-1	TRBJ1-5	CASNPSGQGYQPQHF
TRBV7-2	TRBJ1-1	CASSLGGGIMNTEAFF
TRBV4-2	TRBJ2-5	CASSPNPLAGGQETQYF
TRBV4-2	TRBJ2-7	CASSPGGAEAYEQYF
TRBV5-1	TRBJ2-4	CASSLGSGGKNIQYF
TRBV29-1	TRBJ1-1	CSVEESFQGAFF
TRBV5-1	TRBJ2-1	CASSPGLNTYNEQFF
TRBV4-3	TRBJ2-7	CASSQDRRDSYEQYF
TRBV7-2	TRBJ1-2	CASSSATGRGNGYTF
TRBV6-1	TRBJ2-2	CASSGGNTGELFF
TRBV25-1	TRBJ2-1	CASSPLDREDNEQFF
TRBV18	TRBJ2-6	CASSPNRGYSSGANVLTF
TRBV7-2	TRBJ2-5	CASSLGSAGGMETQYF
TRBV6-5	TRBJ2-3	CASRVRGDKQYF
TRBV7-2	TRBJ1-2	CASSLDQVTGPYYGYTF
TRBV7-2	TRBJ1-1	CASSSGQLNTEAFF
TRBV5-1	TRBJ2-3	CASSSNEGGGTDTQYF
TRBV5-4	TRBJ1-2	CASSQDRGQGYTF
TRBV19	TRBJ1-1	CAVGGPGTEAFF